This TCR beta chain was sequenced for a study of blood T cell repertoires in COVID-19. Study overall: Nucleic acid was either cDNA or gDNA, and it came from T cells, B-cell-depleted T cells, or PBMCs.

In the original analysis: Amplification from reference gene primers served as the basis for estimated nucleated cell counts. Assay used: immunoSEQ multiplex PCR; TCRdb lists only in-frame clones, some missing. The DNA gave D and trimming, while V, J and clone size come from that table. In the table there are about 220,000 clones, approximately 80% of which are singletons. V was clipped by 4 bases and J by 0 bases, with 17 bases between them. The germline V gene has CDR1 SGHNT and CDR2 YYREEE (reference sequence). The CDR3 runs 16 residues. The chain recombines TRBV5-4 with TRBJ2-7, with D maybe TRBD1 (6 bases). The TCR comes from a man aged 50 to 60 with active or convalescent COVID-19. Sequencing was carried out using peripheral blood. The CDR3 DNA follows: TGTGCCAGCAGCGCAACCGCCGGGACAAGCTCCTACGAGCAGTACTTC. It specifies CASSATAGTSSYEQYF.